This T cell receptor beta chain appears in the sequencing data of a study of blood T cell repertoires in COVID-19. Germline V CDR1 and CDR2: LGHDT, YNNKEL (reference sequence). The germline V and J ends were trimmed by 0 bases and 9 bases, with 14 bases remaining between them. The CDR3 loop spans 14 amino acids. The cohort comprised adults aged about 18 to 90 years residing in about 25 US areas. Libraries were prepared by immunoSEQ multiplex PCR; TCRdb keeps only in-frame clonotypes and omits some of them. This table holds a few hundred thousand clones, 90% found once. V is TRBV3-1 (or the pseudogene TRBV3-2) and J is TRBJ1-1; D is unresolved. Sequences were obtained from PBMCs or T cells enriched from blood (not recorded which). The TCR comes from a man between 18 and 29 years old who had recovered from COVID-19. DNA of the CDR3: TGTGCCAGCAGCCAAGATATAACACATATTAAAGCTTTCTTT. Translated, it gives CASSQDITHIKAFF.